This T cell receptor (beta chain) was profiled in a study of blood T cell repertoires in COVID-19. Study information: COVID-19 samples, acute and convalescent, were from the United States, Italy and Spain. PBMCs, B-cell-depleted T cells, or T cells provided the cDNA or gDNA that made up the material.

Source study methods: Cell counts per sample came from amplifying reference gene primers. Here immunoSEQ multiplex PCR was the method, and the copy in TCRdb shows in-frame clones only, minus some. V and J calls and clone size come straight from that table; D and trimming were deduced from the DNA. This table holds 99,000 or so clones, less than 90% found once. Germline V gene lookup returns CDR1 SGHRS and CDR2 YFSETQ. V lost 6 bases to trimming and J lost 4 bases; unmatched junction nucleotides: 9. This CDR3 is 16 amino acids long. The source of this sequence is a human donor in a cohort sampled during active COVID-19. The chain uses TRBV5-1 and TRBJ2-1; 11 bases agree with TRBD2. The sequencing sample was made of peripheral blood. CDR3 region: CASTFLTSGTYNEQFF. The CDR3, as DNA: TGCGCCAGCACGTTTTTGACTAGCGGGACGTACAATGAGCAGTTCTTC. Full variable domain (outside the CDR3, taken from reference TRBV5-1 and TRBJ2-1): KAGVTQTPRYLIKTRGQQVTLSCSPISGHRSVSWYQQTPGQGLQFLFEYFSETQRNKGNFPGRFSGRQFSNSRSEMNVSTLELGDSALYLCASTFLTSGTYNEQFFGPGTRLTVL.